The clone carrying this T cell receptor beta chain was picked up a small number of times. Its antigen is not identified. TCRdb redid the calling of the 5' RACE reads with MiXCR, one entry per CDR3 protein. The sample lists about 96,000 distinct CDR3 sequences, around 25% occurring once. Trimming took off 5 bases at V and 3 bases at J, with 10 bases between the two ends. The CDR3 length is 12 residues. Germline V CDR1 and CDR2: DFQATT, SNEGSKA (reference sequence). These data come from a study of CD8 T cells in ankylosing spondylitis. Study-level points and caveats: Both synovial fluid and blood in reactive arthritis had previously been reported to carry some motif variants. Ankylosing spondylitis blood appeared to be characterized by a TCR beta motif of eight highly homologous variants. The authors found the disease-linked clones to be CD8+ and relatively rare in peripheral blood. Matched ankylosing spondylitis synovial fluid reportedly showed significant enrichment of disease-linked clones.

The receptor comes from a male donor with ankylosing spondylitis or in good health (not recorded which). The V call is TRBV20-1, the J call TRBJ2-5; weak D call: TRBD2 (6 bases). Sequenced: blood, either unsorted or a sorted T cell fraction (not recorded which). DNA of the CDR3: TGCAGTGCTTTTACGGGAGAAGAGACCCAGTACTTC. Its protein is CSAFTGEETQYF.